One sample yielded the 25 T cell receptor beta chains listed below, sequenced in a study of blood T cell repertoires in COVID-19 (dated by TCRdb to the early 2020s). Preparation of the library involved the immunoSEQ multiplex PCR assay. As stored in TCRdb, this immuneACCESS dataset retains in-frame rearrangements with V and J assigned. A fraction of the clones does not appear; measured against another copy, unresolved V genes explain less than half of the discrepancy, and the remainder lacks a known reason. The table for this sample lists approximately 90,000 clones; about 77% of them were counted only once. Of the sample, approximately 6.3% falls within the top ten clones. Sequenced input: peripheral blood. These receptors came from a man in his 70s with COVID-19, enrolled during active disease.

The chain couples TRBV7-2 to TRBJ1-4, with TRBD1 matching over 8 bases. Trimming took 0 bases from V and 4 from J; bases not matched to a gene: 4. Germline CDR1 and CDR2: SGHTA and FQGNSA. The CDR3 sequence is 16 residues long. CDR3 in amino acids: CASSLAPGGINEKLFF. In DNA, the CDR3 is TGTGCCAGCAGCTTAGCTCCAGGGGGCATTAATGAAAAACTGTTTTTT.

The chain combines TRBV19 with TRBJ1-6, with D unresolved. The germline gives CDR1 LNHDA, CDR2 SQIVND (reference sequence). The ends were cut back, 7 bases at V and 10 bases at J, with 11 bases in the middle. The CDR3 is made up of 12 amino acids. CDR3 in amino acids: CASIISVSPLHF. CDR3 DNA: TGTGCCAGTATCATCAGTGTATCACCCCTCCACTTT. Looking up the rest from reference TRBV19 and TRBJ1-6 gives the full variable domain: DGGITQSPKYLFRKEGQNVTLSCEQNLNHDAMYWYRQDPGQGLRLIYYSQIVNDFQKGDIAEGYSVSREKKESFPLTVTSAQKNPTAFYLCASIISVSPLHFGNGTRLTVT.

The V and J genes are TRBV19 and TRBJ1-2; maybe TRBD1 (6 bases). Germline CDR1 reads LNHDA; CDR2 reads SQIVND (reference sequence). CDR3 length equals 13 residues. The CDR3 sequence: CGSQGQANYGYTF. In nucleotides, the CDR3 is TGTGGGTCCCAGGGACAAGCTAACTATGGCTACACCTTC.

This clone was seen only a few times. The chain couples TRBV7-2 to TRBJ1-4, with D possibly matching TRBD1 (5 bases). Looked up from germline, CDR1 is SGHTA and CDR2 is FQGNSA. CDR3 size: 15 residues. The V gene lost 1 base and the J gene lost 5 bases, with 11 bases spanning the gap. This CDR3 reads CASSLGQLSNEKLFF. CDR3 DNA sequence: TGTGCCAGCAGCTTAGGACAGCTTTCCAATGAAAAACTGTTTTTT.

There are many counts of this clone. J is TRBJ2-7 and V is TRBV11-3; the match to TRBD1 covers 7 bases. J was trimmed by 5 bases and V by 5 bases; bases with no gene match: 6. The CDR3 runs 13 residues. Germline V CDR1 and CDR2: SGHNT, YENEEA. CDR3 region: CASSEVQGNEQYF. The CDR3 nucleotides read TGTGCCAGCAGCGAGGTACAGGGGAACGAGCAGTACTTC.

The V and J genes are TRBV19 and TRBJ1-5, with TRBD1 as a possible D gene (6 bases). The CDR3 is 16 amino acids. Per germline, CDR1 LNHDA and CDR2 SQIVND (reference sequence). V was pared by 3 bases and J by 9 bases, with 21 bases between. In DNA form, the CDR3 reads TGTGCCAGTAGTATCCTACAGGGACGCCCTCCTCCGCCCCAGCATTTT. Its translation: CASSILQGRPPPPQHF.

This clone was counted once. The chain joins TRBV29-1 to TRBJ2-1; D perhaps matches TRBD2 (5 bases). V lost 5 bases and J 0 bases, leaving 8 bases between the germline ends. Looked up from germline, CDR1 is SQVTM and CDR2 is ANQGSEA. The CDR3 consists of 13 residues. CDR3: CSVRGYSYNEQFF. The DNA of the CDR3 is TGCAGCGTTCGGGGTTACTCCTACAATGAGCAGTTCTTC.

The chain employs TRBV6-2 or TRBV6-3 and TRBJ2-5; 7 nucleotides match TRBD1. V trimming: 5 bases; J trimming: 2 bases; junction bases outside the gene matches: 5. The germline V gene encodes CDR1 MNHEY and CDR2 SVGEGT. CDR3 size: 14 residues. The CDR3 nucleotides are TGTGCCAGCAGTAAAAGACAGGGACAAGAGACCCAGTACTTC. It specifies CASSKRQGQETQYF.

The chain couples TRBV13 to TRBJ2-5; TRBD2 might be the D (5 bases). V lost 5 bases, J lost 5 bases, and 24 bases lay in between. The germline V gene encodes CDR1 PRHDT and CDR2 FYEKMQ (reference sequence). The CDR3 is 17 residues long. In DNA form, the CDR3 reads TGTGCCAGCAGCCCTCCGGAAGTAGCGCCCTGGAGGGAGACCCAGTACTTC. Its translation: CASSPPEVAPWRETQYF.

CDR3 sequence reads: CASSPRSYEQYF. CDR3 nucleotides: TGTGCCAGCAGCCCCCGGAGCTACGAGCAGTACTTC. This chain joins TRBV5-5 and TRBJ2-7; D is uncertain. The germline V gene encodes CDR1 SGHKS and CDR2 YYEKEE (reference sequence). With 4 bases removed from V and 3 bases from J, the gap between germline ends came to 8 bases. The CDR3 covers 12 residues.

The V gene is TRBV21-1, the J gene TRBJ2-1; TRBD2 reflects the table's D call only, with no check against the DNA. TRBV21-1 is a known pseudogene. CDR3 length: 13 amino acids. CDR3 DNA sequence: TGTGCCATCCCGGGACTAGGTTCCAATGAGCAGTTCTTC. Protein product: CAIPGLGSNEQFF.

The V and J genes are TRBV7-6 and TRBJ2-7, with 9 bases aligning to TRBD2. Germline CDR1 and CDR2: SGHVS and FNYEAQ. The junction had 5 bases not matched to a gene; V was cut back by 1 base and J by 1 base. The CDR3 has 16 amino acids. The CDR3 region has the DNA TGTGCCAGCAGCTTAGATAGGGCGGGAGGGTCCTACGAGCAGTACTTC. This translates into CASSLDRAGGSYEQYF.

The chain links TRBV28 to TRBJ1-2, with D maybe TRBD1 (6 bases). The germline V and J ends were trimmed by 10 bases and 4 bases, with 16 bases remaining between them. Germline values: CDR1 MDHEN, CDR2 SYDVKM. This CDR3 is 13 amino acids long. CDR3 protein: CAIYRDTAYGYTF. In nucleotides, the CDR3 is TGTGCCATCTACCGGGACACAGCCTATGGCTACACCTTC.

The chain joins TRBV5-8 to TRBJ2-2, with TRBD1 matching 7 bases. The CDR3 is 15 residues long. V trimming: 3 bases; J trimming: 15 bases; junction bases outside the gene matches: 17. CDR1 is SGHTS, CDR2 YDEGEE, per germline. CDR3 loop: CASSYTTGLIPKVFF. CDR3 DNA sequence: TGTGCCAGCAGCTACACGACAGGGCTAATACCCAAGGTGTTTTTT.

In its sample, this clone was seen once. This chain connects TRBV7-2 to TRBJ1-1; TRBD1 matches at 7 bases. The CDR3 spans 16 residues. Germline V gene sequence: CDR1 SGHTA, CDR2 FQGNSA. V dropped 3 bases and J dropped 10; count of bases not matched to a gene: 17. The CDR3 loop reads CASSFAGGLLPLGAFF. The CDR3 region has the DNA TGTGCCAGCAGCTTCGCAGGGGGACTTTTGCCATTGGGAGCTTTCTTT.

This chain connects TRBV7-9 to TRBJ2-7; tentatively, D is TRBD2 (6 bases). Germline assignment: CDR1 SEHNR and CDR2 FQNEAQ (reference sequence). V lost 5 bases and J lost 3, with 14 bases in between. CDR3 length: 14 amino acids. In DNA form, the CDR3 reads TGTGCCAGCAGCGCCCCCCTGACTAGCTACGAGCAGTACTTC. It yields the protein CASSAPLTSYEQYF.

The V and J genes are TRBV5-5 and TRBJ2-5; 8 bases are a match to TRBD1. The CDR3 contains 16 residues. V gave up 3 bases and J gave up 5 bases; unmatched junction bases: 12. The germline V gene has CDR1 SGHKS and CDR2 YYEKEE (reference sequence). CDR3 sequence reads: CASSSPNQGARETQYF. In nucleotides, the CDR3 is TGTGCCAGCAGCTCGCCAAACCAGGGGGCGCGGGAGACCCAGTACTTC. The full variable domain, completed using reference TRBV5-5 and TRBJ2-5, is DAGVTQSPTHLIKTRGQQVTLRCSPISGHKSVSWYQQVLGQGPQFIFQYYEKEERGRGNFPDRFSARQFPNYSSELNVNALLLGDSALYLCASSSPNQGARETQYFGPGTRLLVL.

The V gene is TRBV27, the J gene TRBJ2-1; the D gene is possibly TRBD2 (6 bases). Trimming shortened V by 4 bases and J by 9 bases, and 13 bases separated the two germline ends. The CDR3 length is 13 residues. Germline values: CDR1 MNHEY, CDR2 SMNVEV (reference sequence). The CDR3 nucleotides read TGTGCCAGCAGTTCATGGGGAGGACGTGAGCAGTTCTTC. Translating it yields CASSSWGGREQFF.

The J gene is TRBJ1-4, the V gene TRBV6-2 or TRBV6-3; D might be TRBD1 (5 bases). In germline, CDR1 is MNHEY, CDR2 SVGEGT. The CDR3 is 15 amino acids. The V end was cut by 5 bases, the J end by 5 bases, with 15 bases between. The CDR3: CASSHWGSSNEKLFF. CDR3 in DNA: TGTGCCAGCAGTCACTGGGGCAGCTCAAATGAAAAACTGTTTTTT.

V and J are TRBV7-2 and TRBJ2-7; the D gene is possibly TRBD2 (5 bases). Looked up from germline, CDR1 is SGHTA and CDR2 is FQGNSA. CDR3 length equals 13 residues. Between the trimmed V and J ends, which lost 5 bases and 6 bases, there was a span of 14 bases. CDR3 residues: CASSPRAHPEQYF. CDR3 sequence (DNA): TGTGCCAGCAGCCCGAGGGCCCACCCCGAGCAGTACTTC.

This clone was recorded many times. The chain links TRBV7-9 to TRBJ2-5, with D unresolved. The V gene's germline CDR1 is SEHNR and CDR2 FQNEAQ (reference sequence). V was pared by 5 bases and J by 1 base, with 5 bases between. The CDR3 has 12 amino acids. CDR3 protein: CASSPFQETQYF. The DNA for the CDR3 is TGTGCCAGCAGCCCGTTCCAAGAGACCCAGTACTTC.

The V gene is TRBV6-1, the J gene TRBJ1-1; TRBD1 might be the D (5 bases). Per germline, CDR1 MNHNS and CDR2 SASEGT. V was shortened by 1 base and J by 10 bases, with 13 bases between the two germline ends. This CDR3 has 13 residues. The CDR3 DNA is TGTGCCAGCAGTGAAGTTAGGGGTATAGGAGCTTTCTTT. It encodes CASSEVRGIGAFF.

The J gene is TRBJ2-5, the V gene TRBV19, with 8 bases that match TRBD1. Germline V gene sequence: CDR1 LNHDA, CDR2 SQIVND (reference sequence). Trimming took 5 bases from V and 5 from J; bases not matched to a gene: 7. CDR3 length: 14 residues. In DNA form, the CDR3 reads TGTGCCAGTAGTCTACGGACAGGGATGGAGACCCAGTACTTC. It codes for CASSLRTGMETQYF.

The table lists this clone with a few counts. V gene TRBV4-1 combines with J gene TRBJ1-6, with D possibly matching TRBD1 (5 bases). This CDR3 region has 15 residues. CDR1 is MGHRA, CDR2 YSYEKL, per germline. Trimming removed 1 base from V and 5 bases from J, with 9 bases in between. CDR3 residues: CASSQVDTDNSPLHF. CDR3 bases: TGCGCCAGCAGCCAAGTGGACACAGATAATTCACCCCTCCACTTT.

The chain employs TRBV5-6 and TRBJ2-7; tentatively, D is TRBD2 (6 bases). V was shortened by 4 bases and J by 3 bases, with 17 bases between the two germline ends. The CDR3 totals 15 residues. Germline-derived CDR1 and CDR2 are SGHDT and YYEEEE. The CDR3 bases are TGTGCCAGCAGCGTAGACGGGTTGGGGGGCTACGAGCAGTACTTC. Translated, it gives CASSVDGLGGYEQYF.